This T cell receptor (beta chain) was recorded in a study of identical twins. MiXCR, applied by TCRdb to the 5' RACE reads, yields one record per CDR3 protein. The sample holds roughly 1,500,000 distinct CDR3 sequences, about 32% seen once. CDR3 length equals 14 residues. From germline, CDR1 is MNHEY and CDR2 SVGEGT. Between the trimmed V and J ends, which lost 6 bases and 4 bases, there was a span of 14 bases. Input material: cord blood. The clonotype was recovered from a newborn girl in good health. This chain uses TRBV6-2 or TRBV6-3 with TRBJ2-3; D gene ambiguous. CDR3 sequence: CASRLWYGSDTQYF. The CDR3 DNA reads TGTGCCAGCAGATTATGGTATGGCTCAGATACGCAGTATTTT.